A selection of T cell receptor beta chains follows, all from one sample in a study of monozygotic twins with inflammatory bowel disease. TCRdb reprocessed the 5' RACE reads, keeping one entry per CDR3 protein, no DNA. Its table lists over 150,000 distinct CDR3 sequences. The sequenced material came from blood. These receptors were obtained from a human donor with ulcerative colitis or Crohn's disease, or a healthy co-twin of an affected twin (not recorded which). CDR3s include the opening cysteine and the closing phenylalanine or tryptophan.

V gene: TRBV5-4
J gene: TRBJ1-2
CDR3 protein: CASTMTGLGANYGYTF

V gene: TRBV28
J gene: TRBJ2-2
CDR3 protein: CASSLLSPALGIAGELFF

V gene: TRBV28
J gene: TRBJ2-7
CDR3 protein: CASSKALAGDEQYF

V gene: TRBV6-1
J gene: TRBJ2-2
CDR3 protein: CASGEAGRTGELFF

V gene: TRBV24-1
J gene: TRBJ1-1
CDR3 protein: CATSDLDRNTEAFF

V gene: TRBV12-3/TRBV12-4
J gene: TRBJ1-2
CDR3 protein: CASSEPGQGGSHGYTF

V gene: TRBV3-1
J gene: TRBJ2-7
CDR3 protein: CASSHGTSVRDEQYF

V gene: TRBV5-1
J gene: TRBJ2-7
CDR3 protein: CASSPTGNFYEQYF

V gene: TRBV27
J gene: TRBJ1-5
CDR3 protein: CASSYGTGNQPQHF

V gene: TRBV7-3
J gene: TRBJ2-1
CDR3 protein: CASSLTPGVYNEQFF

V gene: TRBV29-1
J gene: TRBJ2-3
CDR3 protein: CSVEADSTDTQYF

V gene: TRBV27
J gene: TRBJ2-1
CDR3 protein: CASSSGTSGYYNEQFF

V gene: TRBV18
J gene: TRBJ1-1
CDR3 protein: CASSSTERSNTEAFF

V gene: TRBV5-5
J gene: TRBJ1-1
CDR3 protein: CASSFGGGNPYLDTEAFF

V gene: TRBV28
J gene: TRBJ2-7
CDR3 protein: CASRMWQEGSRRVDEQYF

V gene: TRBV19
J gene: TRBJ2-3
CDR3 protein: CASRTWGRGIPGTQYF

V gene: TRBV9
J gene: TRBJ1-1
CDR3 protein: CASSVGEAGVGNTEAFF

V gene: TRBV11-2
J gene: TRBJ2-3
CDR3 protein: CASSPGRWTRTDTQYF

V gene: TRBV29-1
J gene: TRBJ1-1
CDR3 protein: CSVAWDIITEAFF

V gene: TRBV20-1
J gene: TRBJ2-5
CDR3 protein: CSADPGQGVQETQYF

V gene: TRBV24-1
J gene: TRBJ2-3
CDR3 protein: CATSKRQGRSDTQYF

V gene: TRBV11-2
J gene: TRBJ2-3
CDR3 protein: CASSLGPRGAGAPPERQYF

V gene: TRBV4-3
J gene: TRBJ2-7
CDR3 protein: CASSQDGTAHSYEQYF

V gene: TRBV28
J gene: TRBJ2-7
CDR3 protein: CASSGTGTVYSYEQYF

V gene: TRBV18
J gene: TRBJ1-6
CDR3 protein: CASSPQQGALNSPLHF

V gene: TRBV6-1
J gene: TRBJ2-6
CDR3 protein: CASTETVFSGANVLTF